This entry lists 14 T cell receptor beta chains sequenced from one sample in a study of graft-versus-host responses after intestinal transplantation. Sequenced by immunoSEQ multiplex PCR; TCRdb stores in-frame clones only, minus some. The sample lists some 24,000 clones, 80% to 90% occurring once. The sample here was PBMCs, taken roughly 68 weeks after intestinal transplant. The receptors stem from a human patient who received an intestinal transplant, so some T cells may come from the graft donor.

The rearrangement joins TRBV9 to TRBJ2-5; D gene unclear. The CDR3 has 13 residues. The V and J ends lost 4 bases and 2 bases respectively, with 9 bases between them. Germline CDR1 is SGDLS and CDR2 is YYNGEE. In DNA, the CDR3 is TGTGCCAGCAGCAATAGAGTACAAGAGACCCAGTACTTC. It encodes CASSNRVQETQYF.

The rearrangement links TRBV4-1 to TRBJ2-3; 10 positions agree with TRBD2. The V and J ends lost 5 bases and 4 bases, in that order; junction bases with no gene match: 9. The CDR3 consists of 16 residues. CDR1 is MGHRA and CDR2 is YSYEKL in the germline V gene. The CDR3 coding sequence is TGCGCCAGCAGCTCCGGGGCTAGCGGGAGAGCAGATACGCAGTATTTT. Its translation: CASSSGASGRADTQYF.

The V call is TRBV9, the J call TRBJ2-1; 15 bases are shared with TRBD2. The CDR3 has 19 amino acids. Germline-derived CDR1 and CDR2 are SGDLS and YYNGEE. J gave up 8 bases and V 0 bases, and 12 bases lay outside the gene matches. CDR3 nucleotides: TGTGCCAGCAGCGTAGACCCCCTTAGGACTAGCGGGAGGGAGGATGAGCAGTTCTTC. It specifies CASSVDPLRTSGREDEQFF.

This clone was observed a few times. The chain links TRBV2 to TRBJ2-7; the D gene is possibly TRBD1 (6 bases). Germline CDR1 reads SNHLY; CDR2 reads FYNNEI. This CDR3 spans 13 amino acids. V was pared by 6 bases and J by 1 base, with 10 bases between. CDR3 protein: CASRAGDSYEQYF. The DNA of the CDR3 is TGTGCCAGCAGAGCAGGGGATTCCTACGAGCAGTACTTC.

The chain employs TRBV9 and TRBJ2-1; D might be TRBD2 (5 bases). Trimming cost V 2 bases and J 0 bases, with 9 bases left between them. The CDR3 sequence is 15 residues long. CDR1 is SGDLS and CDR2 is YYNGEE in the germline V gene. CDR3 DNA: TGTGCCAGCAGCGTGAAAGGAGGCTCCTACAATGAGCAGTTCTTC. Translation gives CASSVKGGSYNEQFF.

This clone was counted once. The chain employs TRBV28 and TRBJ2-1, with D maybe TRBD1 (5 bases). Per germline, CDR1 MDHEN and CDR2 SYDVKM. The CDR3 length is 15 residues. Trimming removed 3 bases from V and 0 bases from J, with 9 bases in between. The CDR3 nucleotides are TGTGCCAGCAGTTTTAGGGGTAGCTCCTACAATGAGCAGTTCTTC. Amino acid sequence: CASSFRGSSYNEQFF.

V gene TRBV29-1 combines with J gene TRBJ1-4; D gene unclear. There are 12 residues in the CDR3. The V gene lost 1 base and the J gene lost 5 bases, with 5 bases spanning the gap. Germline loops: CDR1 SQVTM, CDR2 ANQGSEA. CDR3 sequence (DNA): TGCAGCGTTGAAGGAAAGAATGAAAAACTGTTTTTT. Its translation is CSVEGKNEKLFF. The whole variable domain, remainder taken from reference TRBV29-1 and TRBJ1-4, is SAVISQKPSRDICQRGTSLTIQCQVDSQVTMMFWYRQQPGQSLTLIATANQGSEATYESGFVIDKFPISRPNLTFSTLTVSNMSPEDSSIYLCSVEGKNEKLFFGSGTQLSVL.

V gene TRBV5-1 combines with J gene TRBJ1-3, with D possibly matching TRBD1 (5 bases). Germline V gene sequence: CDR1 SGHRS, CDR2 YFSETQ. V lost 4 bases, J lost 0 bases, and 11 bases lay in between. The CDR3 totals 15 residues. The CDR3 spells CASSASTVSGNTIYF. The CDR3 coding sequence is TGCGCCAGCAGCGCGTCGACAGTCTCTGGAAACACCATATATTTT.

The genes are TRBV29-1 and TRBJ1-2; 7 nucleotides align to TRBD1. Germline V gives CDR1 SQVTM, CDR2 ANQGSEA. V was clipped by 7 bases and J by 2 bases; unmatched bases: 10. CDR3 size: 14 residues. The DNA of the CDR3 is TGCAGCGCAGAGACAGGGTGGGGGAACTATGGCTACACCTTC. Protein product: CSAETGWGNYGYTF.

As DNA, the CDR3 is TGTGCCAGCTGGCTTGACAGGGAAAAACTGTTTTTT. Translating it yields CASWLDREKLFF. V usage is TRBV5-4 and J usage is TRBJ1-4; possibly TRBD1 for D (6 bases). The germline V and J ends were trimmed by 7 bases and 8 bases, with 12 bases remaining between them. This CDR3 has 12 amino acids. Germline-derived CDR1 and CDR2 are SGHNT and YYREEE (reference sequence).

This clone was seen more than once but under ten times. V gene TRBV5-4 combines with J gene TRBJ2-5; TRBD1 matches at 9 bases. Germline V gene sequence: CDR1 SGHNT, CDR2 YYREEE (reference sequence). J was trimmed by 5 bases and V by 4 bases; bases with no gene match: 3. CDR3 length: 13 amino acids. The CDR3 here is CASSPDRGETQYF. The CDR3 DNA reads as TGTGCCAGCAGCCCGGACAGGGGTGAGACCCAGTACTTC.

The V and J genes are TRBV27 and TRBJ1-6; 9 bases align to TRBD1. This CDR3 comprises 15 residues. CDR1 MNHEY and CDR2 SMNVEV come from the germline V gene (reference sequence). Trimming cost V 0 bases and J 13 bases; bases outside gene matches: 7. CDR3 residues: CASSLSKTGGFPLHF. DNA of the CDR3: TGTGCCAGCAGTTTATCCAAGACAGGGGGTTTCCCCCTCCACTTT.

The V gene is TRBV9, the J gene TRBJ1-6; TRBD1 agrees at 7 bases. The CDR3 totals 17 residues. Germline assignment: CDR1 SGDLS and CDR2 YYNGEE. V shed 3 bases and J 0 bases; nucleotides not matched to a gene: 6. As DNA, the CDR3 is TGTGCCAGCAGCGATAGACAGGGAAGCTCCTATAATTCACCCCTCCACTTT. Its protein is CASSDRQGSSYNSPLHF.

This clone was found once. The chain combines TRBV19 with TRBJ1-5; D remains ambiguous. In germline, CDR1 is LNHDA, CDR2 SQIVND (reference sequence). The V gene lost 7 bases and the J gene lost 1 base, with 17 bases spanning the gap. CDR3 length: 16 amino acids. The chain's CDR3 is CASNAAARGSNQPQHF. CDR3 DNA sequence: TGTGCCAGTAACGCGGCGGCACGCGGGAGCAATCAGCCCCAGCATTTT.